This entry concerns a single T cell receptor (beta chain). Together with a sample-barcoded 5' primer, a J-beta primer mix was included in a second PCR lasting about 6 to 11 cycles. Each CDR3 protein gets one entry after TCRdb re-called the 5' RACE reads with MiXCR. In the table there are some 710,000 distinct CDR3 sequences, around 50% of which are singletons. Donors ranged from about 6 to 95 years old and were healthy Caucasians in Russia. Looked up from germline, CDR1 is SGHTA and CDR2 is FQGNSA. The CDR3 spans 15 residues. This sample is part of a study of blood T cells in healthy people across ages.

Specimen: blood. The chain combines TRBV7-2 with TRBJ2-1, with D perhaps given as TRBD1 or TRBD2 (7 bases each). The J call could be wrong; TRBJ2-7 is a better fit for the DNA end. The TCR comes from a man aged 80 or over in good health. CDR3 DNA sequence: TGTGCCAGCAGCTCATCAGGGGGGGTCTACAATGAGCAGTACTTC. It specifies CASSSSGGVYNEQYF.